Listed below are T cell receptor beta chains from one sample, sequenced in a study of blood T cell repertoires in COVID-19. TCRdb's copy holds only in-frame clones and misses some; the assay was immunoSEQ multiplex PCR. The data contain tens of thousands of clones, under 85% of them singletons. Material for sequencing was peripheral blood. These receptors were collected from a human donor in a cohort sampled during active COVID-19. Both conserved end residues are part of each CDR3. The order of the fields is V gene, clone size, D gene, J gene, CDR3 protein, CDR3 DNA. The D gene is left open where the match is weak. Size is omitted from some rows. Given values are once, few, many or a class for expanded clones.

TRBV24-1	many	.	TRBJ1-6	CATRRGGEGSPLHF	TGTGCCACCAGGAGGGGGGGCGAGGGTTCACCCCTCCACTTT
TRBV18	.	TRBD1	TRBJ1-4	CASSPRQGAYEKLFF	TGTGCCAGCTCACCACGACAGGGGGCTTATGAAAAACTGTTTTTT
TRBV6-5	.	.	TRBJ2-7	CASSYSSSEQYF	TGTGCCAGCAGTTACTCGAGTAGCGAGCAGTACTTC
TRBV27	.	.	TRBJ1-1	CASSPWDIMNTEAFF	TGTGCCAGCAGTCCCTGGGACATTATGAACACTGAAGCTTTCTTT
TRBV10-3	.	TRBD2	TRBJ2-1	CAITGTSGGEQFF	TGTGCCATCACTGGGACTAGCGGGGGTGAGCAGTTCTTC
TRBV24-1	.	TRBD1	TRBJ2-4	CATSGQGTNIQYF	TGTGCCACCAGTGGACAGGGGACAAACATTCAGTACTTC
TRBV28	.	.	TRBJ1-3	CASSRAATGNTIYF	TGTGCCAGCAGCCGCGCGGCGACTGGAAACACCATATATTTT
TRBV6-5	.	.	TRBJ1-1	CASSYAAGGRFTEAFF	TGTGCCAGCAGTTACGCCGCCGGGGGGCGCTTCACTGAAGCTTTCTTT
TRBV5-1	once	.	TRBJ2-7	CASSSRTDSYEQYF	TGCGCCAGCAGCTCCCGGACAGACTCCTACGAGCAGTACTTC
TRBV10-3	once	.	TRBJ1-1	CAISEGAQGNTEAFF	TGTGCCATCAGTGAGGGAGCCCAGGGGAACACTGAAGCTTTCTTT
TRBV7-2	.	TRBD2	TRBJ2-1	CASSLALAGGGNEQFF	TGTGCCAGCAGCTTAGCGCTAGCGGGGGGTGGGAATGAGCAGTTCTTC
TRBV30	.	TRBD2	TRBJ2-3	CAWTGGAGDTQYF	TGTGCCTGGACGGGGGGGGCTGGGGATACGCAGTATTTT
TRBV16	.	.	TRBJ1-5	CASSHQLNQPQHF	TGTGCCAGCAGCCACCAACTCAATCAGCCCCAGCATTTT
TRBV11-3	.	TRBD1	TRBJ2-1	CASSTGGAVTYNEQFF	TGTGCCAGCAGCACAGGGGGCGCAGTCACCTACAATGAGCAGTTCTTC
TRBV5-6	.	TRBD1	TRBJ1-5	CASSSGQGGPQRNQPQHF	TGTGCCAGCAGCTCCGGACAGGGTGGCCCCCAACGCAATCAGCCCCAGCATTTT
TRBV10-1	.	.	TRBJ1-1	CANQPGHLEAFF	TGCGCCAACCAACCGGGTCACCTTGAAGCTTTCTTT
TRBV7-3	.	.	TRBJ2-1	CASSLGPDNEQFF	TGTGCCAGCAGCTTGGGCCCGGACAATGAGCAGTTCTTC
TRBV11-2	.	TRBD2	TRBJ2-5	CASSPRVAGFQETQYF	TGTGCCAGCAGCCCGCGGGTAGCGGGGTTCCAAGAGACCCAGTACTTC
TRBV5-1	.	TRBD1	TRBJ2-7	CASSLAGGQGNEQYF	TGCGCCAGCAGCTTGGCCGGGGGACAGGGGAACGAGCAGTACTTC
TRBV28	.	.	TRBJ1-2	CASRAGYGYTF	TGTGCCAGCAGGGCAGGGTATGGCTACACCTTC
TRBV15	.	.	TRBJ2-5	CATSRDGEWEETQYF	TGTGCCACCAGCAGAGATGGAGAGTGGGAAGAGACCCAGTACTTC
TRBV27	.	TRBD2	TRBJ2-1	CARTRTRGRPAGGPYSYNEQFF	TGTGCCAGGACCCGAACAAGGGGAAGGCCAGCGGGAGGCCCCTACTCCTACAATGAGCAGTTCTTC
TRBV28	once	TRBD1	TRBJ1-4	CASILGGTGNKLFF	TGTGCCAGCATCTTAGGAGGGACAGGGAACAAACTGTTTTTT
TRBV2	.	.	TRBJ1-1	CASRYGTTNTEAFF	TGTGCCAGCAGATACGGGACAACGAACACTGAAGCTTTCTTT
TRBV12-2	.	.	TRBJ2-7	CATSAGTTYEQYF	TGTGCAACCTCAGCCGGGACTACCTACGAGCAGTACTTC
TRBV5-1	.	.	TRBJ2-3	CASSLRQGGDTQYF	TGCGCCAGCAGCCTCCGACAGGGAGGAGATACGCAGTATTTT
TRBV12-5	.	.	TRBJ2-2	CASGNGQNSGELFF	TGTGCTAGTGGCAACGGACAGAACTCCGGGGAGCTGTTTTTT
TRBV28	.	.	TRBJ1-4	CASSFQGEKLFF	TGTGCCAGCAGTTTTCAGGGTGAAAAACTGTTTTTT
TRBV11-3	.	.	TRBJ2-1	CASSFLGGSSYNEQFF	TGTGCCAGCAGCTTCCTGGGGGGTAGCTCCTACAATGAGCAGTTCTTC
TRBV28	.	.	TRBJ2-7	CASSIGGSYEQYF	TGTGCCAGCAGTATAGGGGGCTCCTACGAGCAGTACTTC
TRBV6-2/TRBV6-3	few	.	TRBJ1-5	CASSYHGRGGNQPQHF	TGTGCCAGCAGTTACCACGGGAGGGGTGGCAATCAGCCCCAGCATTTT
TRBV10-2	few	TRBD2	TRBJ2-7	CASSEAGGYEQYF	TGCGCCAGCAGTGAAGCGGGAGGCTACGAGCAGTACTTC
TRBV5-4	.	TRBD1	TRBJ1-2	CASSYPGQGAGGYTF	TGTGCCAGCAGCTATCCGGGACAGGGGGCTGGTGGCTACACCTTC
TRBV19	.	.	TRBJ1-2	CASSTPGGADYGYTF	TGTGCCAGTAGTACCCCGGGAGGGGCTGACTATGGCTACACCTTC
TRBV29-1	.	TRBD2	TRBJ2-1	CSVKAGGAGGYNEQFF	TGCAGCGTGAAGGCCGGGGGAGCGGGAGGTTACAATGAGCAGTTCTTC
TRBV2	.	TRBD1	TRBJ1-2	CASGYLTPGQGARGYTF	TGTGCCAGCGGATACCTAACACCGGGACAGGGGGCGCGGGGCTACACCTTC
TRBV9	.	.	TRBJ1-5	CASSVYLQSYSNQPQHF	TGTGCCAGCAGCGTATATTTACAGTCATATAGCAATCAGCCCCAGCATTTT
TRBV7-3	once	TRBD2	TRBJ2-7	CASSPSGGAGYEQYF	TGTGCCAGCAGCCCTAGCGGGGGGGCGGGGTACGAGCAGTACTTC
TRBV10-1	.	.	TRBJ2-3	CASSESGATPPDTQYF	TGCGCCAGCAGTGAGTCGGGAGCCACCCCCCCAGATACGCAGTATTTT
TRBV2	few	TRBD1	TRBJ2-5	CASSPWTGDGETQYF	TGTGCCAGCAGTCCTTGGACAGGGGATGGGGAGACCCAGTACTTC
TRBV5-1	.	.	TRBJ1-2	CASSLYRESGYTF	TGCGCCAGCAGCTTGTACAGGGAGAGCGGCTACACCTTC
TRBV5-1	.	.	TRBJ2-7	CASSKQDPPYEQYF	TGCGCCAGCAGCAAACAGGACCCCCCGTACGAGCAGTACTTC
TRBV19	.	.	TRBJ2-5	CASSIAGGTKPQETQYF	TGTGCCAGTAGTATAGCCGGCGGGACGAAGCCGCAAGAGACCCAGTACTTC
TRBV18	few	.	TRBJ2-5	CASSPSGMETQYF	TGTGCCAGCTCACCATCAGGGATGGAGACCCAGTACTTC
TRBV19	.	TRBD2	TRBJ2-1	CASSTPGGEQFF	TGTGCCAGTAGTACCCCGGGAGGTGAGCAGTTCTTC
TRBV10-3	few	.	TRBJ2-7	CAISETNYEQYF	TGTGCCATCAGTGAGACTAACTACGAGCAGTACTTC
TRBV10-3	.	TRBD1	TRBJ1-4	CAISSTGTANEKLFF	TGTGCCATCAGTTCTACCGGGACAGCAAATGAAAAACTGTTTTTT
TRBV28	.	.	TRBJ1-5	CASRGQLRVPHQHF	TGTGCCAGCAGAGGTCAACTCCGGGTCCCTCATCAGCATTTT
TRBV7-2	.	TRBD2	TRBJ2-5	CASSPAGTSGLKTQYF	TGTGCCAGCAGCCCCGCCGGGACTAGCGGGTTAAAGACCCAGTACTTC
TRBV3-1/TRBV3-2	.	TRBD1	TRBJ1-2	CASAGGGNYGYTF	TGTGCCAGCGCAGGGGGCGGAAACTATGGCTACACCTTC
TRBV12-3/TRBV12-4	.	.	TRBJ1-3	CASSYAGNTIYF	TGTGCCAGCAGTTACGCCGGTAACACCATATATTTT
TRBV12-3/TRBV12-4	.	TRBD1	TRBJ1-4	CASSLETGGKLLF	TGTGCCAGCAGTTTAGAGACAGGGGGAAAACTGCTTTTT
TRBV5-1	.	TRBD1	TRBJ1-2	CASSSPGTGPNYGYTF	TGCGCCAGCAGCTCTCCCGGGACAGGGCCTAACTATGGCTACACCTTC
TRBV9	.	.	TRBJ1-1	CASSVGRDEAFF	TGTGCCAGCAGCGTAGGGAGGGATGAAGCTTTCTTT
TRBV7-9	.	.	TRBJ2-1	CASSLAFGPGNEQFF	TGTGCCAGCAGCTTAGCGTTCGGCCCGGGGAATGAGCAGTTCTTC
TRBV9	.	.	TRBJ1-1	CASAEERGEMNTEAFF	TGTGCCAGCGCAGAGGAGCGGGGGGAAATGAACACTGAAGCTTTCTTT